This T cell receptor beta chain came from a study of Tregs in tolerant kidney transplant recipients. The study's findings and limits: In tolerant patients, donor-specific Tregs outgrew total Tregs, suggesting antigen-driven expansion.

Clones were read by immunoSEQ multiplex PCR, and TCRdb kept only the in-frame ones, dropping some. The profile shows roughly 20,000 clones, roughly 80% of them singletons. The nonmyeloablative bone marrow transplants came from related graft donors, with transient mixed chimerism. The V gene lost 3 bases and the J gene lost 11 bases, with 13 bases spanning the gap. This CDR3 is 12 amino acids long. Per the germline V gene, CDR1 is MNHNS and CDR2 is SASEGT. Concerning this clone: Its specificity is not known.

The sample consisted of CD8+ T cells from blood (PBMCs), taken 6 months after the transplant. The clonotype comes from a human patient who received a combined kidney and bone marrow transplant. Among the T cells, some may be from the graft donor. The V and J genes are TRBV6-1 and TRBJ1-2, with D perhaps matching TRBD1 (5 bases). This CDR3 is CASSEETALYTF. CDR3 nucleotide sequence: TGTGCCAGCAGTGAGGAGACAGCTCTTTACACCTTC.